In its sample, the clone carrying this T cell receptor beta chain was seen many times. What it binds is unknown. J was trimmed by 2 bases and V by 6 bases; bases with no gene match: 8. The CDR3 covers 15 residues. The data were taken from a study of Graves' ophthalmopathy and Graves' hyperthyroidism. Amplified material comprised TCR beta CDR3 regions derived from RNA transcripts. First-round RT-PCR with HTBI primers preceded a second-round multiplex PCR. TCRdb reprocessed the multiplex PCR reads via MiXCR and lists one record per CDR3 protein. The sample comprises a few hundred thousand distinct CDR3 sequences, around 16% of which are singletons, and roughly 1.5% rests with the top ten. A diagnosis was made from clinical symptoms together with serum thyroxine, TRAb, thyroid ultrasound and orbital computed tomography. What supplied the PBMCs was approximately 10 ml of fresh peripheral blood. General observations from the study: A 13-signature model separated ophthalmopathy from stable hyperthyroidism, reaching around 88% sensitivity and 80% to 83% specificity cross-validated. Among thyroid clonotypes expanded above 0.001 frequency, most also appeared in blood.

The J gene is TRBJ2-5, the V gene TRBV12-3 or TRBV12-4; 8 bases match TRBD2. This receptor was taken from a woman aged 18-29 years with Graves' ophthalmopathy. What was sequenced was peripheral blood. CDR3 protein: CASSLGASGQETQYF. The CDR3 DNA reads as TGTGCCAGCAGCCTCGGGGCTAGCGGGCAAGAGACCCAGTACTTC.